Listed below are T cell receptor beta chains from one sample, sequenced in a study of blood T cell repertoires in COVID-19. TCRdb's copy holds only in-frame clones and misses some; the assay was immunoSEQ multiplex PCR. The sample contains about 190,000 clones, 80% to 90% of which appear only once. Sequenced material: peripheral blood. The receptor source for this set is a woman at least 80 years old with COVID-19, enrolled during active disease. CDR3s leave out the opening cysteine and the closing phenylalanine or tryptophan.

TRBV9	TRBJ1-1	ASSTGYTEAF
TRBV10-3	TRBJ1-2	AISGPTGPFYGYT
TRBV23-1	TRBJ2-2	ASSQSFRTTNTGELF
TRBV28	TRBJ2-7	ASSTTSGRGTYEQY
TRBV24-1	TRBJ2-3	ATSDPRDTSTDTQY
TRBV2	TRBJ1-2	ASSVVRDRGSGYT
TRBV5-6	TRBJ2-3	ASSLTGALFAHTDTQY
TRBV29-1	TRBJ2-3	SVEEGGHGDTQY
TRBV4-1	TRBJ1-6	ASSQDEAGGVPLH
TRBV11-3	TRBJ1-3	ASSTGTGGMWNTIY
TRBV27	TRBJ2-2	ASSTRGSFPGELF
TRBV9	TRBJ2-7	ASSIRTGDMIYEQY
TRBV2	TRBJ2-2	ASSTGSTGELF
TRBV30	TRBJ1-2	ASMERGRVGGYT
TRBV5-4	TRBJ1-2	ASSLGGQGGNYGYT
TRBV11-3	TRBJ1-1	ASSPDGLGGGNTEAF
TRBV3-1/TRBV3-2	TRBJ2-3	ASRRTSGSLYTQY
TRBV5-1	TRBJ2-3	ASSLLFRVSDTQY
TRBV5-1	TRBJ1-5	ASSPTGNQPQH
TRBV24-1	TRBJ2-2	ATSPSPQGIGTGELF
TRBV27	TRBJ2-1	ASSRYNEQF